This T cell receptor beta chain stems from a study of cytomegalovirus exposure and HLA in healthy donors. Study findings and constraints: The investigators catalogued 150 to 200 TCR beta chains as cytomegalovirus-associated.

A multiplex PCR was run with 60 Vbeta primers and 13 Jbeta primers. TCRdb's copy holds only in-frame clones and misses some; the assay was immunoSEQ multiplex PCR. The sample includes 100,000 to 150,000 clones, about 70% of them seen just once. In the case of this clone: Its antigen is unknown.

The ends were cut back, 3 bases at V and 10 bases at J, with 10 bases in the middle. This CDR3 has 12 residues. From germline, CDR1 is MGHRA and CDR2 YSYEKL. The clonotype comes from a woman aged 55-69 years in good health and CMV-seropositive. The sample was PBMCs. V and J are TRBV4-1 and TRBJ2-1; D gene unclear. In DNA form, the CDR3 reads TGCGCCAGCAGCCACTTGGAGAGAGAGCAGTTCTTC. This codes for CASSHLEREQFF.